The clone carrying this T cell receptor beta chain showed up many times. Antigen specificity is unknown. Germline V CDR1 and CDR2: SGDLS, YYNGEE. The length of the CDR3 is 16 residues. V was clipped by 4 bases and J by 0 bases, with 17 bases between them. The data stem from a study of blood T cells in healthy people across ages. In each sample, at least 6 million PBMCs were isolated. The use of a sample-barcoded 5' primer and a J-beta primer mix characterized a second PCR of roughly 6 to 11 cycles. TCRdb recomputed calls from the 5' RACE reads with MiXCR, one row per CDR3 protein. The repertoire includes hundreds of thousands of distinct CDR3 sequences, roughly 30% of them detected once, and approximately 14% sits in the top ten. The study's findings and limits: Investigators viewed diversity estimates from one million T cells as underestimates, the study reported.

Sequenced sample: blood. The receptor's source is a woman of 80 years or more in good health. The chain employs TRBV9 and TRBJ2-7; possible D gene TRBD2, 7 bases. CDR3 bases: TGTGCCAGCAGCCCCCGCGGGGGCCTCCTCTCCTACGAGCAGTACTTC. Amino acid sequence: CASSPRGGLLSYEQYF.